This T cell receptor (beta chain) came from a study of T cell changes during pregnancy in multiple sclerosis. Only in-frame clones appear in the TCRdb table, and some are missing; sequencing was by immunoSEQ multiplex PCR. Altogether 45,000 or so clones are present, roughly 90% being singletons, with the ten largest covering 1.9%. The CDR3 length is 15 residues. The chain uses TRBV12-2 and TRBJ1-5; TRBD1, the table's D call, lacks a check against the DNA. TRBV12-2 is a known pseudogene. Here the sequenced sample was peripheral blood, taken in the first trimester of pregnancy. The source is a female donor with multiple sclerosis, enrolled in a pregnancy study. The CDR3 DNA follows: TGTGCAAGTCGCCAGAGGACAGATAGCAATCAGCCCCAGCATTTT. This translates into CASRQRTDSNQPQHF.